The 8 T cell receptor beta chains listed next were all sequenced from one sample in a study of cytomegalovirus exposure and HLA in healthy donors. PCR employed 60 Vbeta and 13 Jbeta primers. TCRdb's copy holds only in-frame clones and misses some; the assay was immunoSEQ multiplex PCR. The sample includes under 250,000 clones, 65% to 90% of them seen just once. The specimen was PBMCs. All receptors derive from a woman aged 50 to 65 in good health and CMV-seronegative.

The CDR3 is CASSPRTLNTEAFF. CDR3 DNA: TGTGCCAGCTCACCACGGACATTGAACACTGAAGCTTTCTTT. This chain links TRBV18 with TRBJ1-1, with a weak D call TRBD1 (5 bases). The CDR3 length is 14 residues. Trimming took off 1 base at V and 0 bases at J, with 6 bases between the two ends. Germline V gene sequence: CDR1 KGHSH, CDR2 LQKENI.

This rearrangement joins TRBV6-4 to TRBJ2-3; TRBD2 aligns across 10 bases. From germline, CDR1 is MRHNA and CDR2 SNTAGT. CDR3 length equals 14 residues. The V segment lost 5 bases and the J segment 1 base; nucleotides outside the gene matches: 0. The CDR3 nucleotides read TGTGCCAGCAGTCTAGCGGGAGGCACAGATACGCAGTATTTT. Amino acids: CASSLAGGTDTQYF.

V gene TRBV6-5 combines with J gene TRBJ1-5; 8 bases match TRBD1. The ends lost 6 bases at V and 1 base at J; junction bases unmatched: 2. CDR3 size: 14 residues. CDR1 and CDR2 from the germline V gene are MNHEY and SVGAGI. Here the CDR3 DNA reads TGTGCCAGCAGCGACAGGGGCAGCAATCAGCCCCAGCATTTT. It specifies CASSDRGSNQPQHF.

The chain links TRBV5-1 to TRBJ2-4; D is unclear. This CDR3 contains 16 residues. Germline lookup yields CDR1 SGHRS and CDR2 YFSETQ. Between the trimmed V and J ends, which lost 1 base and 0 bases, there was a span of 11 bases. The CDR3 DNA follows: TGCGCCAGCAGCTTGCCAGCGTCGCTAGCCAAAAACATTCAGTACTTC. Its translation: CASSLPASLAKNIQYF.

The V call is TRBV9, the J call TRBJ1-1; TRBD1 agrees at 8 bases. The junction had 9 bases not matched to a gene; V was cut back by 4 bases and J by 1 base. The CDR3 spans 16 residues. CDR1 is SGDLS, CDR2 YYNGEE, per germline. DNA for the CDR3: TGTGCCAGCAGCCCATTACAGGGGGATACGAACACTGAAGCTTTCTTT. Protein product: CASSPLQGDTNTEAFF.

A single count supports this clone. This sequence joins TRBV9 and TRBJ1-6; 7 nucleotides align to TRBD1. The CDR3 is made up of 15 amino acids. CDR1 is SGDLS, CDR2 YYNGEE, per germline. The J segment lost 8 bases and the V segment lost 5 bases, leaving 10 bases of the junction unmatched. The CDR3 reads CASRRQTGSDSPLHF. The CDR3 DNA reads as TGTGCCAGCAGGAGACAGACAGGGAGCGATTCACCCCTCCACTTT.

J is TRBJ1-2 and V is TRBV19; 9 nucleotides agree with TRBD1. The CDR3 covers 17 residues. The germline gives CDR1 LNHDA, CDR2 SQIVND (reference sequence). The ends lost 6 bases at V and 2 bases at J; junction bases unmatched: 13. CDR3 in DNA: TGTGCCAGTAGCCCCCCGGGAGGACAGGGGAAAAACTATGGCTACACCTTC. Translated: CASSPPGGQGKNYGYTF.

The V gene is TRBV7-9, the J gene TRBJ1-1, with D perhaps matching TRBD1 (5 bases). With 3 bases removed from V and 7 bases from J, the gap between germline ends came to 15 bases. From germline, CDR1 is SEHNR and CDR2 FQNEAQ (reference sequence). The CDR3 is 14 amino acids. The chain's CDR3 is CASSFLKQDNEAFF. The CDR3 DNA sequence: TGTGCCAGCAGCTTTCTCAAACAGGACAATGAAGCTTTCTTT.